This is a list of T cell receptor beta chains from one sample in a study of OX40 agonist ivuxolimab in advanced cancers. Produced via immunoSEQ multiplex PCR; TCRdb's table is partial and in-frame only. This sample has fewer than 90,000 clones, with approximately 85% found just once. This specimen was CD4+ or CD8+ T cells sorted from blood, taken in a trial of the OX40 agonist ivuxolimab. Receptors originate from an adult with an advanced solid tumor such as melanoma, head and neck, liver or kidney cancer. The CDR3 runs from the conserved cysteine through the conserved F or W. Each record gives: V gene, J gene, clone size, D gene, CDR3 DNA, CDR3 protein. A D gene is named only where the DNA matches it firmly. For some rows the clone size is stated as once, few or many, or as a class when expanded; others skip it.

V gene: TRBV7-9; J gene: TRBJ1-2; clone size: .; D gene: .; CDR3 DNA: TGTGCCAGCAGCTTAGGCACGGGACTTCTGGCTGAGGGCTACACCTTC; CDR3 protein: CASSLGTGLLAEGYTF
V gene: TRBV7-8; J gene: TRBJ1-1; clone size: .; D gene: .; CDR3 DNA: TGTGCCAGCAGCCCCGGGGCTCTAGTCGAAGCTTTCTTT; CDR3 protein: CASSPGALVEAFF
V gene: TRBV30; J gene: TRBJ1-1; clone size: .; D gene: TRBD1; CDR3 DNA: TGTGCCTGGAAGAGGGACAGGGGATTCCAGGCTTTCTTT; CDR3 protein: CAWKRDRGFQAFF
V gene: TRBV30; J gene: TRBJ2-7; clone size: .; D gene: TRBD1; CDR3 DNA: TGTGCCTGGGGGGACAGGTTATACGAGCAGTACTTC; CDR3 protein: CAWGDRLYEQYF
V gene: TRBV18; J gene: TRBJ2-7; clone size: .; D gene: .; CDR3 DNA: TGTGCCAGCTCACTCCCCGGGGGTCTAGGGGCCTACGAGCAGTACTTC; CDR3 protein: CASSLPGGLGAYEQYF
V gene: TRBV28; J gene: TRBJ2-2; clone size: .; D gene: TRBD2; CDR3 DNA: TGTGCCAGCAGTTTATTAGGACTAGTAGGCACCGGGGAGCTGTTTTTT; CDR3 protein: CASSLLGLVGTGELFF
V gene: TRBV7-8; J gene: TRBJ1-1; clone size: .; D gene: .; CDR3 DNA: TGTGCCAGCAGCAACTACACAGTGAACACTGAAGCTTTCTTT; CDR3 protein: CASSNYTVNTEAFF
V gene: TRBV28; J gene: TRBJ2-7; clone size: few; D gene: .; CDR3 DNA: TGTGCCAGCAGCAAATTTACCAGCGAGCAGTACTTC; CDR3 protein: CASSKFTSEQYF
V gene: TRBV7-2; J gene: TRBJ2-4; clone size: .; D gene: TRBD1; CDR3 DNA: TGTGCCAGCAAGCTTAGTGGACAGGGGGTGTCGGAGAAAAACATTCAGTACTTC; CDR3 protein: CASKLSGQGVSEKNIQYF
V gene: TRBV15; J gene: TRBJ2-1; clone size: .; D gene: TRBD2; CDR3 DNA: TGTGCCACCAGCGAGCCCGGGACTAGCCGATATGAGCAGTTCTTC; CDR3 protein: CATSEPGTSRYEQFF
V gene: TRBV18; J gene: TRBJ1-2; clone size: once; D gene: .; CDR3 DNA: TGTGCCAGCTCACCCCCCGCGCGCGGGGGTGGCTACACCTTC; CDR3 protein: CASSPPARGGGYTF
V gene: TRBV13; J gene: TRBJ2-2; clone size: .; D gene: .; CDR3 DNA: TGTGCCAGCAGCTTAGCCTCCGGGGGAGGGGAGCTGTTTTTT; CDR3 protein: CASSLASGGGELFF
V gene: TRBV27; J gene: TRBJ1-2; clone size: .; D gene: .; CDR3 DNA: TGTGCCAGCAGTTTATCGCCAGCCTATGGCTACACCTTC; CDR3 protein: CASSLSPAYGYTF
V gene: TRBV7-9; J gene: TRBJ2-2; clone size: many; D gene: .; CDR3 DNA: TGTGCCAGCAGCTTAGAAGGGGCCACCGGGGAGCTGTTTTTT; CDR3 protein: CASSLEGATGELFF
V gene: TRBV6-5; J gene: TRBJ1-2; clone size: once; D gene: .; CDR3 DNA: TGTGCCAGCAGTACGCACAGCTATGGCTACACCTTC; CDR3 protein: CASSTHSYGYTF
V gene: TRBV9; J gene: TRBJ2-3; clone size: few; D gene: TRBD2; CDR3 DNA: TGTGCCAGCAGCGTAGGGCTAGCGGGGGGGCATACAGATACGCAGTATTTT; CDR3 protein: CASSVGLAGGHTDTQYF
V gene: TRBV4-3; J gene: TRBJ1-2; clone size: .; D gene: TRBD1; CDR3 DNA: TGCGCCAGCAGCCAAGGGACAGGGGAGAGGGTTGGTGGCTACACCTTC; CDR3 protein: CASSQGTGERVGGYTF
V gene: TRBV7-2; J gene: TRBJ1-1; clone size: .; D gene: .; CDR3 DNA: TGTGCCAGCAGCTCCAGGGAAGCTGAAGCTTTCTTT; CDR3 protein: CASSSREAEAFF
V gene: TRBV4-3; J gene: TRBJ2-5; clone size: few; D gene: .; CDR3 DNA: TGCGCCAGCAGCCAAGATCGCGATGAGACCCAGTACTTC; CDR3 protein: CASSQDRDETQYF
V gene: TRBV19; J gene: TRBJ1-5; clone size: .; D gene: TRBD1; CDR3 DNA: TGTGCCAGTAGAGGGACAGGGGGCAGTAATCAGCCCCAGCATTTT; CDR3 protein: CASRGTGGSNQPQHF
V gene: TRBV5-8; J gene: TRBJ2-7; clone size: .; D gene: TRBD1; CDR3 DNA: TGTGCCAGCAGCTTGTATGGGACAGGGGGGTACGAGCAGTACTTC; CDR3 protein: CASSLYGTGGYEQYF
V gene: TRBV7-9; J gene: TRBJ1-2; clone size: .; D gene: .; CDR3 DNA: TGTGCCAGCAGCTTATTGGGGGCAGATAACTATGGCTACACCTTC; CDR3 protein: CASSLLGADNYGYTF
V gene: TRBV25-1; J gene: TRBJ2-7; clone size: .; D gene: .; CDR3 DNA: TGTGCCAGCAGTGATCCGGGGGACATCCTTGAGCAGTACTTC; CDR3 protein: CASSDPGDILEQYF
V gene: TRBV6-5; J gene: TRBJ1-1; clone size: .; D gene: .; CDR3 DNA: TGTGCCAGCACCCTGGGGGGGCGGAGGGCTGAAGCTTTCTTT; CDR3 protein: CASTLGGRRAEAFF
V gene: TRBV21-1; J gene: TRBJ2-7; clone size: .; D gene: .; CDR3 DNA: TGTGCCAGCATGCCAGGGACGGAATACGAGCAGTACTTC; CDR3 protein: CASMPGTEYEQYF
V gene: TRBV6-5; J gene: TRBJ2-7; clone size: .; D gene: TRBD2; CDR3 DNA: TGTGCCAGCAGTGGACTAGCGGGGCTATCCTACGAGCAGTACTTC; CDR3 protein: CASSGLAGLSYEQYF
V gene: TRBV27; J gene: TRBJ1-1; clone size: once; D gene: .; CDR3 DNA: TGTGCCAGCAGCCTTTATGGCTGGGGGACTATGAACACTGAAGCTTTCTTT; CDR3 protein: CASSLYGWGTMNTEAFF
V gene: TRBV10-3; J gene: TRBJ1-6; clone size: .; D gene: TRBD1; CDR3 DNA: TGTGCCATCAGTCGACAGGGGTCCTATAATTCACCCCTCCACTTT; CDR3 protein: CAISRQGSYNSPLHF
V gene: TRBV5-1; J gene: TRBJ2-3; clone size: .; D gene: .; CDR3 DNA: TGCGCCAGCAGGAATCGAGGTACTAGCACAGATACGCAGTATTTT; CDR3 protein: CASRNRGTSTDTQYF
V gene: TRBV2; J gene: TRBJ1-2; clone size: .; D gene: .; CDR3 DNA: TGTGCCAGCAGTGCTGACAACTATGGCTACACCTTC; CDR3 protein: CASSADNYGYTF
V gene: TRBV9; J gene: TRBJ1-4; clone size: once; D gene: .; CDR3 DNA: TGTGCCAGCAGCGTTGGGGGGACTAATGAAAAACTGTTTTTT; CDR3 protein: CASSVGGTNEKLFF
V gene: TRBV10-3; J gene: TRBJ2-7; clone size: .; D gene: TRBD1; CDR3 DNA: TGTGCCATCAGGCGCGGACAGGAATCCTCCTACGAGCAGTACTTC; CDR3 protein: CAIRRGQESSYEQYF
V gene: TRBV10-3; J gene: TRBJ1-5; clone size: .; D gene: .; CDR3 DNA: TGTGCCATCAGTGGGGTTTCAGGGCGCCGTCAGCCCCAGCATTTT; CDR3 protein: CAISGVSGRRQPQHF
V gene: TRBV19; J gene: TRBJ1-2; clone size: .; D gene: .; CDR3 DNA: TGTGCCAGTAGTATGGACACAGGAGGTGGCTACACCTTC; CDR3 protein: CASSMDTGGGYTF
V gene: TRBV30; J gene: TRBJ2-7; clone size: .; D gene: .; CDR3 DNA: TGTGCCGCCGGAGCGGCTCTCTTGTACGAGCAGTACTTC; CDR3 protein: CAAGAALLYEQYF
V gene: TRBV21-1; J gene: TRBJ1-2; clone size: .; D gene: .; CDR3 DNA: TGTGCCAGCAGCAAGGGACAGGATAACTATGGCTACACCTTC; CDR3 protein: CASSKGQDNYGYTF
V gene: TRBV7-9; J gene: TRBJ1-1; clone size: once; D gene: TRBD1; CDR3 DNA: TGTGCCAGCAGCCGTACAGGGGTAAACACTGAAGCTTTCTTT; CDR3 protein: CASSRTGVNTEAFF
V gene: TRBV6-6; J gene: TRBJ1-1; clone size: .; D gene: TRBD1; CDR3 DNA: TGTGCCAGCCCAGGGGGGGGGCCCACTGAAGCTTTCTTT; CDR3 protein: CASPGGGPTEAFF
V gene: TRBV28; J gene: TRBJ1-2; clone size: .; D gene: .; CDR3 DNA: TGTGCCAGCAGGGCGGGCGGCTACACCTTC; CDR3 protein: CASRAGGYTF
V gene: TRBV5-1; J gene: TRBJ2-3; clone size: .; D gene: TRBD2; CDR3 DNA: TGCGCCAGCAGCCCGACGACTAGCGGGAGCACAGATACGCAGTATTTT; CDR3 protein: CASSPTTSGSTDTQYF
V gene: TRBV9; J gene: TRBJ2-1; clone size: .; D gene: TRBD2; CDR3 DNA: TGTGCCAGCAGCCCAAGGACTAGCGGGGGGAATGAGCAGTTCTTC; CDR3 protein: CASSPRTSGGNEQFF
V gene: TRBV25-1; J gene: TRBJ2-7; clone size: .; D gene: TRBD1; CDR3 DNA: TGTGCCAGCAGTGGGGGGACAGTCTCCTACGAGCAGTACTTC; CDR3 protein: CASSGGTVSYEQYF
V gene: TRBV19; J gene: TRBJ2-5; clone size: few; D gene: .; CDR3 DNA: TGTGCCAGTAGTCCGACCATTGGAACCCAGTACTTC; CDR3 protein: CASSPTIGTQYF
V gene: TRBV11-2; J gene: TRBJ2-7; clone size: .; D gene: TRBD1; CDR3 DNA: TGTGCCAGCAGCCCCCCCGGGACAGCAAAGGGGGAGCAGTACTTC; CDR3 protein: CASSPPGTAKGEQYF
V gene: TRBV19; J gene: TRBJ1-1; clone size: .; D gene: .; CDR3 DNA: TGTGCCAGTAGTATGGGGGGGCGGAACACTGAAGCTTTCTTT; CDR3 protein: CASSMGGRNTEAFF
V gene: TRBV5-4; J gene: TRBJ2-7; clone size: once; D gene: TRBD2; CDR3 DNA: TGTGCCAGCAGCTTGGGAGCTAGCGGGAGGTCAACCTACGAGCAGTACTTC; CDR3 protein: CASSLGASGRSTYEQYF
V gene: TRBV6-1; J gene: TRBJ2-5; clone size: .; D gene: .; CDR3 DNA: TGTGCCAGCAGTGGGACCGGGACCCTGAGGGAGACCCAGTACTTC; CDR3 protein: CASSGTGTLRETQYF
V gene: TRBV5-1; J gene: TRBJ1-1; clone size: .; D gene: .; CDR3 DNA: TGCGCCAGCAGCCCCCTCACGGGGGCTGGAAACACTGAAGCTTTCTTT; CDR3 protein: CASSPLTGAGNTEAFF
V gene: TRBV30; J gene: TRBJ2-3; clone size: .; D gene: .; CDR3 DNA: TGTGCCTGGGGAGTCACAGATACGCAGTATTTT; CDR3 protein: CAWGVTDTQYF
V gene: TRBV5-4; J gene: TRBJ1-2; clone size: .; D gene: TRBD1; CDR3 DNA: TGTGCCAGCAGCTTGCCGACAGGGGGCCTTGGCTACACCTTC; CDR3 protein: CASSLPTGGLGYTF
V gene: TRBV10-3; J gene: TRBJ2-5; clone size: once; D gene: TRBD2; CDR3 DNA: TGTGCCATCAGTGAGCGGACTAGCGGGGGTGAGTACCAAGAGACCCAGTACTTC; CDR3 protein: CAISERTSGGEYQETQYF
V gene: TRBV6-5; J gene: TRBJ2-7; clone size: .; D gene: .; CDR3 DNA: TGTGCCAGCAGTAGAGGGGGACCCTACGAGCAGTACTTC; CDR3 protein: CASSRGGPYEQYF
V gene: TRBV21-1; J gene: TRBJ1-2; clone size: few; D gene: .; CDR3 DNA: TGTGCCAGCAGCAAGAGGCCCATAATCTTGGATGGCTACACCTTC; CDR3 protein: CASSKRPIILDGYTF
V gene: TRBV7-3; J gene: TRBJ2-1; clone size: .; D gene: TRBD2; CDR3 DNA: TGTGCCAGCAGCCTCTGGGCGGGACTAGGATCTTACAATGAGCAGTTCTTC; CDR3 protein: CASSLWAGLGSYNEQFF
V gene: TRBV14; J gene: TRBJ2-7; clone size: .; D gene: TRBD2; CDR3 DNA: TGTGCCAGCAACCCCGGAATTAGCGGGACCTACTACGAGCAGTACTTC; CDR3 protein: CASNPGISGTYYEQYF
V gene: TRBV6-5; J gene: TRBJ1-6; clone size: .; D gene: TRBD1; CDR3 DNA: TGTGCCAGCAGTGAAACCAGGGGGAGGTCACCCCTCCACTTT; CDR3 protein: CASSETRGRSPLHF
V gene: TRBV27; J gene: TRBJ1-3; clone size: .; D gene: .; CDR3 DNA: TGTGCCAGCAGTTTAATTGGGACATCTTCTGGAAACACCATATATTTT; CDR3 protein: CASSLIGTSSGNTIYF
V gene: TRBV5-1; J gene: TRBJ1-3; clone size: .; D gene: .; CDR3 DNA: TGCGCCAGCAGCTTGGAAGCAGACGGAAACACCATATATTTT; CDR3 protein: CASSLEADGNTIYF
V gene: TRBV28; J gene: TRBJ2-7; clone size: .; D gene: .; CDR3 DNA: .; CDR3 protein: CASSSSGQRSYEQYF